This T cell receptor beta chain emerged from a study of blood T cell repertoires in COVID-19. Study summary: Donors in the United States, Italy and Spain gave samples during acute or convalescent COVID-19. Sources were T cells, B-cell-depleted T cells, or PBMCs; the material itself was cDNA or gDNA.

In the original workflow: By means of reference gene primer amplification, nucleated cell counts were estimated. Clones were sequenced by immunoSEQ multiplex PCR, and TCRdb holds only the in-frame ones, with some missing. V and J calls and clone size are copied from that table; D and trimming were computed from the DNA. The repertoire holds hundreds of thousands of clones, with around nine tenths as singletons. Trimming cost V 6 bases and J 0 bases, with 9 bases left between them. The germline V gene has CDR1 MNHEY and CDR2 SVGAGI. This CDR3 contains 14 residues. This clone was picked up one time. Sequencing was performed on peripheral blood. This chain links TRBV6-5 with TRBJ1-3; TRBD1 might be the D (5 bases). The sequence was collected from a woman between 18 and 29 years old who had recovered from COVID-19. CDR3 amino acids: CASRPGGSGNTIYF. Written as DNA, the CDR3 is TGTGCCAGCAGACCCGGGGGCTCTGGAAACACCATATATTTT.